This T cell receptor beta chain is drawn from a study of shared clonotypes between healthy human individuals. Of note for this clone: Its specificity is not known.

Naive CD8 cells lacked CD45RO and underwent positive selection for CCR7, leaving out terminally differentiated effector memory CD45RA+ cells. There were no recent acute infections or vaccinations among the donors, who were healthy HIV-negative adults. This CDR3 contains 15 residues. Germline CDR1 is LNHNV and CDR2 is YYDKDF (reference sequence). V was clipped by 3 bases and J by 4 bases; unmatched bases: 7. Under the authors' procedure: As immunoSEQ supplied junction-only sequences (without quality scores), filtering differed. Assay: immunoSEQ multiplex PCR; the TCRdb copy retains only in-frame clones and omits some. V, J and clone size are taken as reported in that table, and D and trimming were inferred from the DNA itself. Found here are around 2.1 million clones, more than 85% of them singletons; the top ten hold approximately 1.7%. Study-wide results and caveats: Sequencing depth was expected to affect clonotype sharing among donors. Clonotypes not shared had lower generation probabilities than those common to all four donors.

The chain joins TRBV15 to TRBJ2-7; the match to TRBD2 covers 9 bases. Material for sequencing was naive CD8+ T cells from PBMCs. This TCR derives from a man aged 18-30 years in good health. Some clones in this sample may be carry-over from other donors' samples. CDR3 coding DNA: TGTGCCACCAGCAGCGGTCGAGCGGGGGGATACGAGCAGTACTTC. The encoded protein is CATSSGRAGGYEQYF.